The rows below give T cell receptor beta chains drawn from one sample of a study of T-cell reconstitution after alpha-beta-depleted transplantation in children. TCRdb itself ran the PCR reads through MiXCR, one entry per CDR3 protein. The sample shows 500,000 or so distinct CDR3 sequences, approximately 29% of them seen only once. Sample: PBMCs from the stem cell graft donor, taken from the stem cell graft. The source of these receptors is a human donor who donated a stem cell graft to a child with aplastic anemia. Both conserved end residues are part of each CDR3. The D gene is left open where the match is weak. Clone sizes are given selectively: once, few, many, or a class where the clone is expanded.

CATEGRANTEAFF,TGTGCCACGGAGGGCCGCGCGAACACTGAAGCTTTCTTT,-,TRBV28,TRBJ1-1,-
CASRFGNYGYTF,TGTGCCAGCAGGTTTGGGAACTATGGCTACACCTTC,many,TRBV12-3/TRBV12-4,TRBJ1-2,-
CASSYGRTSSRNEQFF,TGTGCCAGCAGTTACGGCAGGACTAGCAGTAGAAATGAGCAGTTCTTC,-,TRBV6-2/TRBV6-3,TRBJ2-1,TRBD2
CASGHYSGSVDTQYF,TGTGCCAGCGGACACTATAGCGGGAGTGTGGATACGCAGTATTTT,-,TRBV12-3/TRBV12-4,TRBJ2-3,TRBD2
CAISFGLAESTDTQYF,TGTGCCATCAGTTTCGGACTAGCGGAAAGCACAGATACGCAGTATTTT,few,TRBV10-3,TRBJ2-3,TRBD2
CASSWASGSREQFF,TGTGCCAGCAGTTGGGCTAGCGGGAGTAGGGAGCAGTTCTTC,-,TRBV6-2/TRBV6-3,TRBJ2-1,TRBD2
CASSLSTGERKQFF,TGCGCCAGCAGCTTGTCCACAGGGGAGAGGAAGCAGTTCTTC,few,TRBV5-1,TRBJ2-1,TRBD1
CASSVGGQGTDTQYF,TGTGCCAGCAGCGTGGGCGGACAGGGGACAGATACGCAGTATTTT,-,TRBV9,TRBJ2-3,TRBD1
CASSVKSSGANVLTF,TGTGCCAGCAGCGTTAAGTCCTCTGGGGCCAACGTCCTGACTTTC,-,TRBV9,TRBJ2-6,-
CAISESDSRGYTF,TGTGCCATCAGTGAGTCGGACAGCAGGGGCTACACCTTC,-,TRBV10-3,TRBJ1-2,-
CASSSSHVDTDTQYF,TGTGCCAGCAGCTCCTCCCACGTAGACACAGATACGCAGTATTTT,few,TRBV7-2,TRBJ2-3,-
CASSRTARAEQFF,TGTGCCAGCAGCCGGACTGCACGGGCTGAGCAGTTTTTC,few,TRBV7-9,TRBJ2-1,-
CSSYGGSGETQYF,TGCAGCTCCTACGGGGGGTCCGGAGAGACCCAGTACTTC,few,TRBV29-1,TRBJ2-5,TRBD2
CASSWGTSDYEQYF,TGTGCCAGCAGCTGGGGGACTAGCGACTACGAGCAGTACTTC,few,TRBV5-5,TRBJ2-7,TRBD2
CASSYQPGGGDTQYF,TGTGCCAGCAGCTACCAACCGGGGGGTGGAGATACGCAGTATTTT,-,TRBV7-2,TRBJ2-3,TRBD2
CATSRKREGTDNEQFF,TGTGCCACCAGCAGAAAGCGGGAGGGCACCGACAATGAGCAGTTCTTC,few,TRBV15,TRBJ2-1,TRBD2
CASSLVPGLPEAFF,TGTGCCAGCAGTTTAGTGCCCGGGCTCCCCGAAGCTTTCTTT,-,TRBV12-3/TRBV12-4,TRBJ1-1,-
CASKLTSGNNEQFF,TGTGCCAGCAAGCTCACTAGCGGAAACAATGAGCAGTTCTTC,once,TRBV7-2,TRBJ2-1,TRBD2
CASGTSGRNTGELFF,TGTGCCAGCGGGACGAGCGGGAGAAACACCGGGGAGCTGTTTTTT,few,TRBV12-3/TRBV12-4,TRBJ2-2,TRBD2
CASSLVSSGSNEQFF,TGTGCCAGCAGCTTGGTATCTAGCGGGAGCAATGAGCAGTTCTTC,-,TRBV5-4,TRBJ2-1,TRBD2
CASSSNGGLAGGPYEQYF,TGTGCCAGCAGCTCTAACGGGGGACTAGCGGGAGGGCCCTACGAGCAGTACTTC,-,TRBV7-8,TRBJ2-7,TRBD2
CASSPLRGGEAFF,TGTGCCAGCTCACCACTGCGGGGGGGTGAAGCTTTCTTT,few,TRBV18,TRBJ1-1,-
CASSYWGRGRDEQFF,TGTGCCAGCAGCTACTGGGGGCGAGGTAGGGATGAGCAGTTCTTC,-,TRBV6-2/TRBV6-3,TRBJ2-1,-
CASSFDSWGNQPQHF,TGTGCCAGCAGTTTCGACTCATGGGGTAATCAGCCCCAGCATTTT,-,TRBV6-5,TRBJ1-5,-
CATSSLGTGYRNQPQHF,TGTGCCACCAGCAGTCTCGGGACAGGGTACCGCAATCAGCCCCAGCATTTT,-,TRBV15,TRBJ1-5,TRBD1
CASRPQANYGYTF,TGTGCCAGCAGACCACAGGCGAACTATGGCTACACCTTC,-,TRBV6-1,TRBJ1-2,-
CASSPRDVATNEKLFF,TGTGCCAGCTCACCACGGGACGTTGCAACTAATGAAAAACTGTTTTTT,few,TRBV18,TRBJ1-4,-
CASSLRVKALHF,TGTGCCAGCAGTTTAAGGGTTAAGGCCCTCCACTTT,few,TRBV12-3/TRBV12-4,TRBJ1-6,-
CASSVDPTANYGYTF,TGTGCCAGCAGCGTAGATCCTACAGCTAACTATGGCTACACCTTC,few,TRBV9,TRBJ1-2,-
CSAGPGQGGFETKNIQYF,TGCAGTGCGGGCCCTGGACAGGGGGGTTTTGAAACCAAAAACATTCAGTACTTC,few,TRBV20-1,TRBJ2-4,TRBD1
CASSQGLTGTDTNYGYTF,TGTGCCAGCAGCCAAGGATTAACCGGGACGGATACTAACTATGGCTACACCTTC,few,TRBV4-2,TRBJ1-2,-
CASSLVQPQHF,TGTGCCAGCAGTTTAGTTCAGCCCCAGCATTTT,-,TRBV12-3/TRBV12-4,TRBJ1-5,-
CASSLASWDTQYF,TGTGCCAGCAGCTTAGCGTCTTGGGATACGCAGTATTTT,few,TRBV7-9,TRBJ2-3,-
CASSQDTFMNTEAFF,TGCGCCAGCAGCCAAGACACGTTCATGAACACTGAAGCTTTCTTT,-,TRBV4-3,TRBJ1-1,-
CASSYGRTYEQYF,TGTGCCAGCAGTTACGGACGGACCTACGAGCAGTACTTC,-,TRBV6-5,TRBJ2-7,-
CASSPSTSVEQYF,TGTGCCAGCAGCCCATCGACTAGCGTCGAGCAGTATTTT,-,TRBV16,TRBJ2-3,TRBD2
CASSLGRDHPYNEQFF,TGCGCCAGCAGCTTGGGGCGGGACCATCCCTACAATGAGCAGTTCTTC,-,TRBV5-1,TRBJ2-1,-
CASSPGTGWGDTQYF,TGTGCCAGCAGTCCCGGGACTGGGTGGGGGGATACGCAGTATTTT,-,TRBV12-3/TRBV12-4,TRBJ2-3,-
CSAIGAGTSGLLLTDTQYF,TGCAGTGCTATAGGCGCCGGGACTAGCGGCCTCCTGCTCACAGATACGCAGTATTTT,few,TRBV20-1,TRBJ2-3,TRBD2
CASLGEPNEQFF,TGTGCCAGCTTGGGAGAACCCAATGAGCAGTTCTTC,-,TRBV12-3/TRBV12-4,TRBJ2-1,-
CASSLRDRQGSGYTF,TGTGCCAGCAGCTTGCGGGACCGACAGGGCTCAGGCTACACCTTC,few,TRBV5-6,TRBJ1-2,TRBD1
CASNPQGVFYNEQFF,TGTGCCAGCAACCCGCAGGGGGTTTTCTACAATGAGCAGTTCTTC,-,TRBV9,TRBJ2-1,TRBD1
CASSLYYWTEAYGYTF,TGTGCCAGCAGCTTATATTATTGGACGGAAGCCTATGGCTACACCTTC,-,TRBV7-6,TRBJ1-2,-
CSVGDQGTEKLFF,TGCAGCGTTGGTGATCAGGGGACTGAAAAACTGTTTTTT,-,TRBV29-1,TRBJ1-4,-
CSARDWPGSNQPQHF,TGCAGTGCTAGAGATTGGCCGGGGAGCAATCAGCCCCAGCATTTT,few,TRBV20-1,TRBJ1-5,-
CASSLTRTVMNTEAFF,TGCGCCAGCAGTCTTACGCGGACAGTGATGAACACTGAAGCTTTCTTT,-,TRBV4-3,TRBJ1-1,-
CAWRDDVAHGYNEQFF,TGTGCCTGGAGGGACGACGTGGCCCACGGCTACAATGAGCAGTTCTTC,few,TRBV30,TRBJ2-1,-
CASGLTMGETQYF,TGTGCTAGTGGTTTGACTATGGGCGAGACCCAGTACTTC,-,TRBV12-5,TRBJ2-5,-
CASSQGLAGDTQYF,TGCGCCAGCAGCCAGGGACTAGCGGGAGATACGCAGTATTTT,few,TRBV4-3,TRBJ2-3,TRBD2
CASSAGVYNEQFF,TGTGCCAGCAGTGCTGGGGTTTACAATGAGCAGTTCTTC,-,TRBV6-6,TRBJ2-1,-
CASSKPRTRGGVGVRSYEQYF,TGTGCCAGCAGTAAACCGCGGACTCGGGGGGGTGTGGGCGTACGCTCCTACGAGCAGTACTTC,-,TRBV6-1,TRBJ2-7,TRBD2
CSVSVRGATDTQYF,TGCAGCGTGTCGGTAAGGGGAGCCACAGATACGCAGTATTTT,many,TRBV29-1,TRBJ2-3,-
CASSSRGATEAFF,TGTGCCAGCAGCTCCCGGGGGGCCACTGAAGCTTTCTTT,few,TRBV7-2,TRBJ1-1,-
CASNAGTSGANEQFF,TGCGCCAGCAACGCCGGGACTAGCGGAGCCAATGAGCAGTTCTTC,few,TRBV5-1,TRBJ2-1,TRBD2
CASSPGTSGRSPSSYNEQFF,TGTGCCAGTAGCCCCGGGACTAGCGGGAGGTCGCCAAGCTCCTACAATGAGCAGTTCTTC,once,TRBV19,TRBJ2-1,TRBD2